The clone carrying this T cell receptor (beta chain) has only one observation. Its antigen is still unknown. This specimen belongs to a study of T cell repertoires in cytomegalovirus infection. Study-wide background: Matching HLA type and CMV infection were both indicated by public TCR beta signatures. Study-level points and caveats: Based on cumulative public TCR beta family frequency, carriers of CMV plus the relevant HLA were identified. It was HLA-C-restricted CMV-specific TCR beta clonotypes that dominated the response ex vivo.

Germline values: CDR1 ENHRY, CDR2 SYGVKD. Trimming removed 8 bases at V and 6 bases at J, with 15 bases between. CDR3 length: 13 amino acids. TCRdb itself ran the reads through MiXCR, one entry per CDR3 protein. Among approximately 750,000 distinct CDR3 sequences, 35% were seen once, and the ten largest hold 2.8%. Sequences were obtained from PBMCs. The chain employs TRBV10-3 and TRBJ2-3; D is uncertain. This clonotype originated in a human donor in good health (CMV status not recorded). Some clones in this sample may be carry-over from other donors' samples. CDR3 DNA: TGTGCCATCCAGAGCCATGATCTGGATACGCAGTATTTT. Translation gives CAIQSHDLDTQYF.